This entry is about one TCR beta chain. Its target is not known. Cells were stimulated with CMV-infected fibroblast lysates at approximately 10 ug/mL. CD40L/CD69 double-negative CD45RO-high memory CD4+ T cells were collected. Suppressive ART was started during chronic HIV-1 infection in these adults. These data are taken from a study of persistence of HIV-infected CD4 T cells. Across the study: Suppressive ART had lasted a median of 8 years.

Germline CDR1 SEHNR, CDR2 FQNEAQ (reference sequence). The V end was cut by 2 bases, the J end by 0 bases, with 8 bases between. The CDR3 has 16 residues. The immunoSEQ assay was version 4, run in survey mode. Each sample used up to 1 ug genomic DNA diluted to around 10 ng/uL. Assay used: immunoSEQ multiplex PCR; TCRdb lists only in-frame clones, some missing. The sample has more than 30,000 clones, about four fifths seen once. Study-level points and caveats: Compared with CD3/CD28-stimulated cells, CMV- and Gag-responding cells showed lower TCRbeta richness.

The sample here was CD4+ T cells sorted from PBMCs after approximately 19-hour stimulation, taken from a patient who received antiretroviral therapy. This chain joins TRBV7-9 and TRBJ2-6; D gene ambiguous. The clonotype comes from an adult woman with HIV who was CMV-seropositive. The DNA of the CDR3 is TGTGCCAGCAGCTTATCTCGAAGCTCTGGGGCCAACGTCCTGACTTTC. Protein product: CASSLSRSSGANVLTF.